This T cell receptor beta chain was retrieved from a study of T-cell memory formation after mild COVID-19. Per the germline V gene, CDR1 is MDHEN and CDR2 is SYDVKM. There are 15 residues in the CDR3. V gave up 5 bases and J gave up 3 bases; unmatched junction bases: 5. TCRdb analysed the 5' RACE reads with MiXCR anew, one entry per CDR3 protein. The profile shows hundreds of thousands of distinct CDR3 sequences, roughly an eighth of them singletons. The chain is built from TRBV28 and TRBJ1-3, with TRBD1 matching over 9 bases. The clonotype comes from a man aged 18 to 29 who had mild COVID-19 (a few samples of this study predate the infection). Cell type and time point are not known. The sample comprised PBMCs or a T cell subset sorted from them (not recorded which). The DNA of the CDR3 is TGTGCCAGCAGTATACAGGGGGCGGGTGGAAACACCATATATTTT. This encodes CASSIQGAGGNTIYF.